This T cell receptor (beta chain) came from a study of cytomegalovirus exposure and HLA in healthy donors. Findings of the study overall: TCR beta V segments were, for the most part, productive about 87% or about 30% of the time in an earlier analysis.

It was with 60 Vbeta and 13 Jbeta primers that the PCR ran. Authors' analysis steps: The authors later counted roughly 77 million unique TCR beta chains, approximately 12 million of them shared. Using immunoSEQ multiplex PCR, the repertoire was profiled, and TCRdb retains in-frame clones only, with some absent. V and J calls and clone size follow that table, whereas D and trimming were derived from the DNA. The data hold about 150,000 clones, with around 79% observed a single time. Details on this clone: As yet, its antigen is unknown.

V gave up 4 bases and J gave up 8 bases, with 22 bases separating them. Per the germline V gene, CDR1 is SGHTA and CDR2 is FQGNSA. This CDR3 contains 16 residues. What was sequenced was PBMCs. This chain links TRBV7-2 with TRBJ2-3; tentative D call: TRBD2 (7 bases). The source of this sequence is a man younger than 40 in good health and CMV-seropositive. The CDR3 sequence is CASSYGQRTGGGTQYF. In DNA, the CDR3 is TGTGCCAGCAGCTACGGACAGCGGACCGGCGGGGGTACGCAGTATTTT.